This entry describes one T cell receptor (beta chain). Sequencing was performed with immunoSEQ multiplex PCR; in TCRdb, only in-frame clones are kept and a portion is missing. The sample lists 2 million to 2.5 million clones; roughly 93% were seen once. The CDR3 contains 13 residues. The ends lost 7 bases at V and 4 bases at J; junction bases unmatched: 1. Germline V lookup: CDR1 SGHRS, CDR2 YFSETQ. This sample is drawn from a study of shared clonotypes between healthy human individuals. The sample taken for sequencing was naive CD4+ T cells from PBMCs. Stated subset: CD45RA+ positively selected. The TCR was taken from a man younger than 35 in good health. Some clones in this sample may be carry-over from other donors' samples. J is TRBJ2-5 and V is TRBV5-1, with 13 bases that match TRBD2. DNA for the CDR3: TGCGCCAGCGGGACTAGCGGGGTAGAGACCCAGTACTTC. Its protein product is CASGTSGVETQYF.